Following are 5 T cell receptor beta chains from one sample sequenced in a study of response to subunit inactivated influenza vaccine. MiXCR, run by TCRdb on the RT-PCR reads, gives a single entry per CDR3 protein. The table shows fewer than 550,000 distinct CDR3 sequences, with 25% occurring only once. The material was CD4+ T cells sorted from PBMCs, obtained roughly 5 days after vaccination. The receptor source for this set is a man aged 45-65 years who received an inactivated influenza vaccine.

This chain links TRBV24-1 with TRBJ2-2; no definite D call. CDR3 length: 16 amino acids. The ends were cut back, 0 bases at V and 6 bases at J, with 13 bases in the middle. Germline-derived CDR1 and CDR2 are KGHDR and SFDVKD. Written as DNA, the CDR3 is TGTGCCACCAGTGATTTGATTTTGGGGTCGGCCGGGGAGCTGTTTTTT. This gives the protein CATSDLILGSAGELFF.

The CDR3 sequence: CATSRDRDVTYEQYF. The CDR3 DNA follows: TGTGCCACCAGCAGAGACCGGGACGTAACCTACGAGCAGTACTTC. The J gene is TRBJ2-7, the V gene TRBV15; the D gene could be TRBD1 or TRBD2 (5 bases each). The CDR3 extends over 15 amino acids. Trimming shortened V by 0 bases and J by 2 bases, and 11 bases separated the two germline ends. Germline V gene sequence: CDR1 LNHNV, CDR2 YYDKDF (reference sequence).

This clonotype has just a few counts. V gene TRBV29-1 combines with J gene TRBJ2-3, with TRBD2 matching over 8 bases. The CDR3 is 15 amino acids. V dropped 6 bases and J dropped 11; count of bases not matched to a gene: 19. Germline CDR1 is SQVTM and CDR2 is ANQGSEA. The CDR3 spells CSVTPDGGALSMQYF. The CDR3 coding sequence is TGCAGCGTGACTCCGGACGGGGGGGCCCTATCAATGCAGTATTTT.

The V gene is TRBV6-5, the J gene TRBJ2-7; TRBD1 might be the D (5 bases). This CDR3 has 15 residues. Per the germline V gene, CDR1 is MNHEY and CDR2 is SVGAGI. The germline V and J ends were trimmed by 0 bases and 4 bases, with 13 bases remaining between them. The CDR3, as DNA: TGTGCCAGCAGTTACTCTTCCCTGACAGCATACGAGCAGTACTTC. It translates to CASSYSSLTAYEQYF.

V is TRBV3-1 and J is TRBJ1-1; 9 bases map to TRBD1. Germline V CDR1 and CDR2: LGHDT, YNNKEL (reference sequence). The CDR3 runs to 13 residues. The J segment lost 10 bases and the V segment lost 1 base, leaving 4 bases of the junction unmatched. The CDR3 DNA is TGTGCCAGCAGCCAAGGAGACAGGGGGAGAGCTTTCTTT. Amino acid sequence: CASSQGDRGRAFF.